This TCR beta chain was captured by sequencing in a study of T cell responses to AZD1222 COVID-19 vaccine. Study-wide results and limits: Reports say nearly half of spike-specific TCRs go after unmutated variant regions.

Remarks on this clone: Its antigen is as yet unknown.

Clones were read by immunoSEQ multiplex PCR, and TCRdb kept only the in-frame ones, dropping some. The sample holds some 170,000 clones, around 94% seen once. This receptor was obtained from an adult in good health. The specimen comprised peripheral blood, sampled on day 0 of AZD1222 vaccination.

The CDR3 DNA sequence: TGTGCCAGCATGAAGACAGGGGGCACTGAAGCTTTCTTT. Amino acid sequence: CASMKTGGTEAFF. The J gene is TRBJ1-1, the V gene TRBV2; 9 positions match TRBD1. CDR3 length: 13 residues. V shed 7 bases, J shed 4 bases, and the junction held 4 bases outside the gene matches. In germline, CDR1 is SNHLY, CDR2 FYNNEI.